A selection of T cell receptor beta chains follows, all from one sample in a study of shared clonotypes between healthy human individuals. Assay: immunoSEQ multiplex PCR; the TCRdb copy retains only in-frame clones and omits some. The repertoire includes about 1,800,000 clones, approximately 94% of them detected once, and more than 0.95% sits in the top ten. The sequenced material came from naive CD8+ T cells sorted from blood. The receptor set was obtained from a man aged 18-30 years in good health. Each CDR3 is given with its conserved first and last residue. The D gene is left open where the match is weak. Expanded clones are given a class, and other clones once, few, many or no size at all.

>TRBJ1-6|TRBV28|-|12|few
CASSLGSSPLHF
TGTGCCAGCAGTTTGGGTAGTTCACCCCTCCACTTT
>TRBJ1-1|TRBV27|-|13|-
CASSLGQDTEAFF
TGTGCCAGCAGTCTCGGACAAGACACTGAAGCTTTCTTT
>TRBJ1-1|TRBV9|TRBD1|15|-
CASSGSDREGTEAFF
TGTGCCAGCAGCGGATCCGACAGGGAGGGCACTGAAGCTTTCTTT
>TRBJ1-4|TRBV27|-|12|-
CASRGAYEKLFF
TGTGCCAGCAGGGGGGCCTACGAAAAACTGTTTTTT
>TRBJ2-7|TRBV7-9|-|12|-
CASSLSGSEQYF
TGTGCCAGCAGCTTATCCGGGTCCGAGCAGTACTTC
>TRBJ2-1|TRBV11-2|TRBD2|18|-
CASSLELAGPSRNNEQFF
TGTGCCAGCAGCTTAGAGCTAGCGGGGCCCTCTCGGAACAATGAGCAGTTCTTC
>TRBJ1-2|TRBV5-1|TRBD1|15|-
CASRGDRALSYGYTF
TGCGCCAGCAGGGGAGACAGGGCCCTTAGCTATGGCTACACCTTC
>TRBJ1-1|TRBV19|-|19|-
CASSIDLFEQVSMNTEAFF
TGTGCCAGTAGTATAGATCTTTTTGAACAGGTTAGCATGAACACTGAAGCTTTCTTT
>TRBJ1-5|TRBV28|-|14|-
CASSLWDGNQPQHF
TGTGCCAGCAGTTTATGGGATGGCAATCAGCCCCAGCATTTT
>TRBJ2-7|TRBV7-6|TRBD1|14|once
CASSAGQATYEQYF
TGTGCCAGCAGCGCGGGACAGGCCACCTACGAGCAGTACTTC
>TRBJ2-2|TRBV28|-|13|-
CASSPDNTGELFF
TGTGCCAGCAGCCCCGATAACACCGGGGAGCTGTTTTTT
>TRBJ2-5|TRBV7-2|-|13|-
CASSLVTYETQYF
TGTGCCAGCAGCTTAGTCACATATGAGACCCAGTACTTC
>TRBJ2-5|TRBV19|TRBD1|15|-
CASSIDLGQEETQYF
TGTGCCAGTAGTATAGACCTTGGACAGGAAGAGACCCAGTACTTC